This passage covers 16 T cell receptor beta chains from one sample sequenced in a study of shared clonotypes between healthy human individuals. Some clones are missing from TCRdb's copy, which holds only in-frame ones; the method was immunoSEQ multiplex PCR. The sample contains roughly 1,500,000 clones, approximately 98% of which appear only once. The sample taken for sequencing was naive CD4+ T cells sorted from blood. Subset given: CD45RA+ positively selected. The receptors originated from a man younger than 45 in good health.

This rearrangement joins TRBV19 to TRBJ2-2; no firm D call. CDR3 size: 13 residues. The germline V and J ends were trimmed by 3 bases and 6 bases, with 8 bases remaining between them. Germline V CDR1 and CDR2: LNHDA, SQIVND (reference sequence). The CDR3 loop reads CASSIQRAGELFF. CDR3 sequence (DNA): TGTGCCAGTAGTATCCAACGCGCCGGGGAGCTGTTTTTT. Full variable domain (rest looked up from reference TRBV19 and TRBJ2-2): DGGITQSPKYLFRKEGQNVTLSCEQNLNHDAMYWYRQDPGQGLRLIYYSQIVNDFQKGDIAEGYSVSREKKESFPLTVTSAQKNPTAFYLCASSIQRAGELFFGEGSRLTVL.

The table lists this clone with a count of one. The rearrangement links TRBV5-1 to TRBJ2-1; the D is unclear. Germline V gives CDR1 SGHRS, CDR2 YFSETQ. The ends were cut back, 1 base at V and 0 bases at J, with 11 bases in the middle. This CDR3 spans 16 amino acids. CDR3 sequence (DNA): TGCGCCAGCAGCTTGAGGGCGATTAGCTCCTACAATGAGCAGTTCTTC. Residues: CASSLRAISSYNEQFF.

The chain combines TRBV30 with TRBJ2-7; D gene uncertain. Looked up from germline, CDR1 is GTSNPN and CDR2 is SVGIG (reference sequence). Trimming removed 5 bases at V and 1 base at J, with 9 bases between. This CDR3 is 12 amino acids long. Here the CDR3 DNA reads TGTGCCTGGGGCAGGTCTTCCTACGAGCAGTACTTC. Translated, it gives CAWGRSSYEQYF.

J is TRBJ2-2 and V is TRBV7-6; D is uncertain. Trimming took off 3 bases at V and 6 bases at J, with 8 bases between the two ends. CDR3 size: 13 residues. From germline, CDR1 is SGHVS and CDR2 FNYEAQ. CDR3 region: CASSFLRSGELFF. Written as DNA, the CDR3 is TGTGCCAGCAGCTTCCTCCGTTCCGGGGAGCTGTTTTTT.

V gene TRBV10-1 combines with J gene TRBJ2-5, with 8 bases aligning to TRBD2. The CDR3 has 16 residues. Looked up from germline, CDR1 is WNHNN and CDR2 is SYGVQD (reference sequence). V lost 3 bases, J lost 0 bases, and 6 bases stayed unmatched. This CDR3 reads CASSDPSSGNQETQYF. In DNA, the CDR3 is TGCGCCAGCAGTGACCCAAGTAGCGGGAACCAAGAGACCCAGTACTTC.

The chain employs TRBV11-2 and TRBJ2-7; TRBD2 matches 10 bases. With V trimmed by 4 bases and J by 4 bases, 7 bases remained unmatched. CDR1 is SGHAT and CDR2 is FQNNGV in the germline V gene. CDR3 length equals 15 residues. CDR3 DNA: TGTGCCAGCAGCTATACTAGCGGGATACGTTACGAGCAGTACTTC. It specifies CASSYTSGIRYEQYF.

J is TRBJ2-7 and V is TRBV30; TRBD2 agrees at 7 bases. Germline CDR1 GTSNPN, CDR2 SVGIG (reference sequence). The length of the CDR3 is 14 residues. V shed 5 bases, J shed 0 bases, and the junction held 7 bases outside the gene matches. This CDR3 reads CAWSAGGSSYEQYF. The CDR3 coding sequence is TGTGCCTGGTCCGCCGGGGGGAGCTCCTACGAGCAGTACTTC.

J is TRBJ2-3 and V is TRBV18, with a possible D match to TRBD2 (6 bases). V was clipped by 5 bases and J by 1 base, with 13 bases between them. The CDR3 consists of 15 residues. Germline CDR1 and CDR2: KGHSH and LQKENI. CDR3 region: CASSELAYGTDTQYF. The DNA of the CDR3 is TGTGCCAGCTCAGAACTAGCTTACGGCACAGATACGCAGTATTTT.

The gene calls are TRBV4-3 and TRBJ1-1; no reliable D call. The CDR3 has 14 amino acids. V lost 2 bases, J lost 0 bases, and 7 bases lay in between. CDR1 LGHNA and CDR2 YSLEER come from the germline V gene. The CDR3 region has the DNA TGCGCCAGCAGCCAATCGACACTGAACACTGAAGCTTTCTTT. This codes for CASSQSTLNTEAFF.

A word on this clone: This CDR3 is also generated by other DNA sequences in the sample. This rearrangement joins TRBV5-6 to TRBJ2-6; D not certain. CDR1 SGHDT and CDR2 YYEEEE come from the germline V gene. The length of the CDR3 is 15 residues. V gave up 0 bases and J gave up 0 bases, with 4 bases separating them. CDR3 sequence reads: CASSLGRSGANVLTF. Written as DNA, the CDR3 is TGTGCCAGCAGCTTGGGACGCTCTGGGGCCAACGTCCTGACTTTC. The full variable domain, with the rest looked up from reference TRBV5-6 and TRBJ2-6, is DAGVTQSPTHLIKTRGQQVTLRCSPKSGHDTVSWYQQALGQGPQFIFQYYEEEERQRGNFPDRFSGHQFPNYSSELNVNALLLGDSALYLCASSLGRSGANVLTFGAGSRLTVL.

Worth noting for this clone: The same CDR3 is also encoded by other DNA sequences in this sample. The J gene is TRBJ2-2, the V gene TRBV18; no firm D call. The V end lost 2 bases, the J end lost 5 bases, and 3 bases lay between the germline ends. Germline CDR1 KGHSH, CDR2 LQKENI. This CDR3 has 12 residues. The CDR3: CASSPETGELFF. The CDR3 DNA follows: TGTGCCAGCTCACCAGAGACCGGGGAGCTGTTTTTT. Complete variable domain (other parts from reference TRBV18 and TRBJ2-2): NAGVMQNPRHLVRRRGQEARLRCSPMKGHSHVYWYRQLPEEGLKFMVYLQKENIIDESGMPKERFSAEFPKEGPSILRIQQVVRGDSAAYFCASSPETGELFFGEGSRLTVL.

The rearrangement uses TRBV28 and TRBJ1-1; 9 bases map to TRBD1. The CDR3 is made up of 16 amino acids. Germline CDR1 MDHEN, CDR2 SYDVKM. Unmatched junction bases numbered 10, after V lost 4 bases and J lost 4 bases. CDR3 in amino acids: CASSSPGQGIGTEAFF. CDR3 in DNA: TGTGCCAGCAGTTCTCCGGGACAGGGAATTGGCACTGAAGCTTTCTTT.

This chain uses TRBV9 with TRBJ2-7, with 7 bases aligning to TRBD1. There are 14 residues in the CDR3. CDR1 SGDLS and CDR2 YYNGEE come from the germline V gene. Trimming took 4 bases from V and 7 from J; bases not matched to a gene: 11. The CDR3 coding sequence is TGTGCCAGCAGCCCAGGGACAGTCTTAGGGGAGCAGTACTTC. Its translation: CASSPGTVLGEQYF.

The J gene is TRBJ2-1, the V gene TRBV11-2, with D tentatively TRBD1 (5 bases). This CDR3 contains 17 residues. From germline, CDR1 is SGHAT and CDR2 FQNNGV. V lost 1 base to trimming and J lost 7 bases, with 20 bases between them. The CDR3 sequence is CASSLGLRVGFVNEQFF. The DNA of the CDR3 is TGTGCCAGCAGCTTAGGTCTCAGGGTGGGTTTTGTTAATGAGCAGTTCTTC.

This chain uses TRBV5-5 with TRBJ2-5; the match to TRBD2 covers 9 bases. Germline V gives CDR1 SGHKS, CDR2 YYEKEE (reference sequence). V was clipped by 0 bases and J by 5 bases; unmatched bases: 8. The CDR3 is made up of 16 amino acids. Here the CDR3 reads CASSLVVTSGRETQYF. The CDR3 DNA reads TGTGCCAGCAGCTTGGTCGTGACTAGCGGTCGGGAGACCCAGTACTTC. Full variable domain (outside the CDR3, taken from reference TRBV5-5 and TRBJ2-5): DAGVTQSPTHLIKTRGQQVTLRCSPISGHKSVSWYQQVLGQGPQFIFQYYEKEERGRGNFPDRFSARQFPNYSSELNVNALLLGDSALYLCASSLVVTSGRETQYFGPGTRLLVL.

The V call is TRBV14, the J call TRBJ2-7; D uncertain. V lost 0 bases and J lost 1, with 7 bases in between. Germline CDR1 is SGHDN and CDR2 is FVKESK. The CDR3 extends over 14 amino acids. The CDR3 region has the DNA TGTGCCAGCAGCCAAGATCTGGGATCCTACGAGCAGTACTTC. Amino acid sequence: CASSQDLGSYEQYF.